A selection of T cell receptor beta chains follows, all from one sample in a study of blood T cells in healthy people across ages. Each CDR3 protein is one row after TCRdb ran MiXCR on the 5' RACE reads. Of over 950,000 distinct CDR3 sequences detected, roughly two fifths appear once; the ten largest clones hold around 13%. The sequenced sample was blood. Every receptor here comes from a man aged 18 to 30 in good health. The CDR3 runs from the conserved cysteine through the conserved F or W. D genes are given only for firm matches. Not all rows give a size; the values are once, few, many and, for expanded clones, a class.

>TRBV12-3/TRBV12-4|TRBD2|NA|15|TRBJ2-1
CASSKGLAGRNEQFF
TGTGCCAGCAGTAAGGGACTAGCGGGGCGGAATGAGCAGTTCTTC
>TRBV12-3/TRBV12-4|NA|few|16|TRBJ2-6
CASSSTTVSGANVLTF
TGTGCCAGCAGTTCTACCACGGTTTCTGGGGCCAACGTCCTGACTTTC
>TRBV9|TRBD1|few|14|TRBJ2-3
CASSEGQATDTQYF
TGTGCCAGCAGCGAAGGACAGGCCACAGATACGCAGTATTTT
>TRBV5-1|NA|few|14|TRBJ2-1
CASSSRVRNNEQFF
TGCGCCAGCAGCTCCAGGGTTAGAAACAATGAGCAGTTCTTC
>TRBV4-3|NA|NA|16|TRBJ1-2
CASSQDQRSGDYGYTF
TGCGCCAGCAGCCAAGATCAACGGTCAGGGGACTATGGCTACACCTTC
>TRBV19|NA|few|13|TRBJ2-7
CASSTSASYEQYF
TGTGCCAGTAGTACCTCCGCCTCCTACGAGCAGTACTTC
>TRBV20-1|NA|many|16|TRBJ2-1
CSARDPKGSAYNEQFF
TGCAGTGCTAGAGATCCTAAGGGTTCGGCCTACAATGAGCAGTTCTTC
>TRBV9|NA|NA|13|TRBJ1-2
CASSYLQGGGYTF
TGTGCCAGCAGTTATCTACAGGGTGGCGGCTACACCTTC
>TRBV5-6|TRBD1|many|13|TRBJ1-4
CASSPGQGEKLFF
TGTGCCAGCAGTCCCGGACAGGGTGAAAAACTGTTTTTT
>TRBV6-6|NA|once|15|TRBJ1-1
CASSLGDKVSTEAFF
TGTGCCAGCAGCCTAGGGGACAAGGTGAGCACTGAAGCTTTCTTT
>TRBV4-1|NA|few|13|TRBJ2-7
CASSQAQRYEQYF
TGCGCCAGCAGCCAAGCACAGAGGTACGAGCAGTACTTC
>TRBV20-1|NA|many|11|TRBJ1-2
CSARRDYGYTF
TGCAGTGCTAGGCGAGACTATGGCTACACCTTC
>TRBV6-1|TRBD1|NA|16|TRBJ1-1
CASSDRQGRLNTEAFF
TGTGCCAGCAGTGACCGACAGGGGCGGCTGAACACTGAAGCTTTCTTT
>TRBV11-2|TRBD2|NA|13|TRBJ2-7
CASSWGLNYEQYF
TGTGCCAGCAGCTGGGGACTAAATTACGAGCAGTACTTC
>TRBV28|TRBD1|NA|13|TRBJ1-2
CASSGGQLNGYTF
TGTGCCAGCAGCGGGGGACAGCTCAATGGCTACACCTTC
>TRBV10-3|NA|many|13|TRBJ1-2
CAIKSSTDYGYTF
TGTGCCATCAAATCGTCGACGGACTATGGCTACACCTTC
>TRBV3-1|NA|NA|17|TRBJ2-2
CASSQDGPGADTGELFF
TGTGCCAGCAGCCAAGATGGGCCGGGGGCGGACACCGGGGAGCTGTTTTTT
>TRBV7-2|NA|few|13|TRBJ1-1
CASSLVTGPEAFF
TGTGCCAGCAGCTTAGTTACAGGGCCTGAAGCTTTCTTT
>TRBV20-1|TRBD1|few|17|TRBJ1-3
CSARDHGPTGGGNTIYF
TGCAGTGCTAGAGATCATGGGCCTACAGGGGGCGGAAACACCATATATTTT
>TRBV4-1|NA|NA|12|TRBJ2-3
CATSTSTDTQYF
TGCGCCACCTCGACTAGCACAGATACGCAGTATTTT
>TRBV7-2|NA|few|13|TRBJ2-7
CASSSPSYNEQYF
TGTGCCAGCAGCTCACCCTCGTACAATGAGCAGTACTTC
>TRBV11-2|TRBD1|NA|17|TRBJ1-2
CASSLTTSGGANCGYTF
TGTGCCAGCAGCCTAACTACGTCAGGGGGCGCGAACTGTGGCTACACCTTC
>TRBV12-3/TRBV12-4|NA|NA|15|TRBJ2-5
CASSLRAGALETQYF
TGTGCCAGCAGTTTAAGGGCCGGGGCCTTAGAGACCCAGTACTTC
>TRBV7-2|NA|NA|11|TRBJ2-5
CASSLKSEQYF
TGTGCCAGCAGCTTAAAGTCTGAGCAGTACTTC
>TRBV5-1|NA|few|15|TRBJ2-1
CASSLEGVGNNEQFF
TGCGCCAGCAGCTTGGAAGGGGTCGGAAACAATGAGCAGTTCTTC
>TRBV12-3/TRBV12-4|NA|few|13|TRBJ2-1
CASSRTSIDEQFF
TGTGCCAGCAGTCGGACATCTATCGATGAGCAGTTCTTC
>TRBV3-1|NA|NA|15|TRBJ1-1
CASSQDPGVGTEAFF
TGTGCCAGCAGCCAAGATCCCGGGGTCGGCACTGAAGCTTTCTTT
>TRBV2|NA|few|14|TRBJ2-1
CASSRKVYYNEQFF
TGTGCCAGCAGTCGAAAGGTTTATTACAATGAGCAGTTCTTC
>TRBV20-1|TRBD2|NA|14|TRBJ2-7
CSARQTSGGYEQYF
TGCAGTGCTAGACAAACTAGCGGGGGCTACGAGCAGTACTTC
>TRBV3-1|TRBD2|few|15|TRBJ2-1
CASSHLAGGYNEQFF
TGTGCCAGCAGCCACCTAGCGGGGGGCTACAATGAGCAGTTCTTC
>TRBV4-1|NA|NA|13|TRBJ1-1
CASSKPGNTEAFF
TGCGCCAGCAGCAAACCAGGGAACACTGAAGCTTTCTTT
>TRBV6-4|TRBD2|few|17|TRBJ2-3
CASSRSGGTRLVDTQYF
TGTGCCAGCTCTCGGAGCGGGGGGACCCGTCTGGTAGATACGCAGTATTTT
>TRBV5-6|TRBD1|once|16|TRBJ2-7
CASSPDRGPLLSEQYF
TGTGCCAGCAGCCCGGACAGGGGGCCTCTTCTCTCCGAGCAGTACTTC
>TRBV7-2|NA|few|17|TRBJ2-1
CASSPHGAGSSYNEQFF
TGTGCCAGCAGCCCCCACGGTGCAGGGAGCTCCTACAATGAGCAGTTCTTC
>TRBV20-1|TRBD1|few|14|TRBJ2-7
CSASLSGQPYEQYF
TGCAGTGCTAGTCTTTCGGGACAGCCCTACGAGCAGTACTTC
>TRBV10-3|TRBD1|few|13|TRBJ1-5
CAIRDRINQPQHF
TGTGCCATCAGGGACAGGATCAATCAGCCCCAGCATTTT
>TRBV4-3|NA|few|15|TRBJ2-1
CASSQQGNSYNEQFF
TGCGCCAGCAGCCAACAGGGAAACTCCTACAATGAGCAGTTCTTC
>TRBV2|NA|NA|15|TRBJ2-1
CASSVEAAFDNEQFF
TGTGCCAGCAGTGTAGAAGCGGCTTTCGACAATGAGCAGTTCTTC
>TRBV7-8|NA|NA|13|TRBJ2-4
CASSLFGGEAQYF
TGTGCCAGCAGCTTATTTGGAGGAGAGGCCCAGTACTTC
>TRBV4-1|TRBD1|few|15|TRBJ1-1
CASSQAGQGFGEAFF
TGCGCCAGCAGCCAGGCCGGACAGGGGTTCGGTGAAGCTTTCTTT
>TRBV4-1|TRBD2|few|14|TRBJ2-1
CASSQVGTNNEQFF
TGCGCCAGCAGCCAAGTCGGGACTAACAATGAGCAGTTCTTC
>TRBV9|TRBD1|NA|16|TRBJ1-2
CASSDRDSLYSDGYTF
TGTGCCAGCAGCGACCGGGACAGTCTTTATTCGGATGGCTACACCTTC
>TRBV27|NA|NA|16|TRBJ1-6
CASSKDKSSYNSPLHF
TGTGCCAGCAGTAAGGACAAGAGCTCCTATAATTCACCCCTCCACTTT
>TRBV7-9|NA|NA|13|TRBJ1-1
CASSSQDNTEAFF
TGTGCCAGCAGCTCCCAGGACAACACTGAAGCTTTCTTT